The rows below give T cell receptor beta chains drawn from one sample of a study of blood T cell repertoires in COVID-19. Data came from immunoSEQ multiplex PCR; TCRdb stores just in-frame clones and leaves some out. The sample holds roughly 150,000 clones, approximately 86% seen once. Material for sequencing was peripheral blood. These receptors all come from an elderly woman with COVID-19, enrolled during active disease. Each CDR3 is given with its conserved first and last residue. A D gene is named only where the DNA matches it firmly. Not all rows give a size; the values are once, few, many and, for expanded clones, a class.

j_call	d_call	v_call	clone_size	cdr3_aa	cdr3_nt
TRBJ2-5	NA	TRBV27	NA	CASNRGGETQYF	TGTGCCAGCAATAGGGGGGGAGAGACCCAGTACTTC
TRBJ1-2	NA	TRBV5-5	NA	CASSFEGRGDGYTF	TGTGCCAGCAGCTTCGAGGGCCGGGGTGATGGCTACACCTTC
TRBJ2-4	TRBD1	TRBV6-5	NA	CASSYSGQGAANIQYF	TGTGCCAGCAGTTACTCAGGGCAGGGGGCTGCTAACATTCAGTACTTC
TRBJ1-2	NA	TRBV7-2	NA	CASSLSTARNYGYTF	TGTGCCAGCAGCTTATCGACAGCCAGGAACTATGGCTACACCTTC
TRBJ2-7	NA	TRBV28	NA	CASSLGPREQYF	TGTGCCAGCAGTTTGGGCCCTCGCGAGCAGTACTTC
TRBJ2-1	TRBD2	TRBV7-2	once	CASSLAAGAYNEQFF	TGTGCCAGCAGCTTAGCGGCGGGGGCCTACAATGAGCAGTTCTTC
TRBJ1-6	TRBD1	TRBV6-5	NA	CASTPDRGNSPLHF	TGTGCCAGCACTCCAGACAGGGGAAATTCACCCCTCCACTTT
TRBJ2-3	NA	TRBV5-1	NA	CASSQLGGDFTSTDTQYF	TGCGCCAGCAGCCAGCTAGGGGGAGACTTTACTAGCACAGATACGCAGTATTTT
TRBJ2-7	NA	TRBV6-5	NA	CASTISLLSYEQYF	TGTGCCAGCACCATCAGTCTCCTCTCCTACGAGCAGTACTTC
TRBJ2-1	TRBD2	TRBV20-1	NA	CSASRGRALDEQFF	TGCAGTGCTAGTCGCGGGAGGGCCTTGGATGAGCAGTTCTTC
TRBJ1-2	TRBD1	TRBV12-3/TRBV12-4	NA	CASSLEQGYGYTF	TGTGCCAGCAGTTTAGAACAGGGGTATGGCTACACCTTC
TRBJ1-6	NA	TRBV6-5	once	CASSYSGGGNSPLHF	TGTGCCAGCAGTTACTCGGGAGGCGGTAATTCACCCCTCCACTTT
TRBJ1-2	TRBD1	TRBV15	once	CATSRDFLGQGVENYGYTF	TGTGCCACCAGCAGAGATTTTTTGGGACAGGGGGTCGAGAACTATGGCTACACCTTC
TRBJ2-1	TRBD2	TRBV15	NA	CATSRERGTYNEQFF	TGTGCCACCAGCAGGGAGCGGGGGACCTACAATGAGCAGTTCTTC
TRBJ1-1	NA	TRBV6-6	NA	CASSYRAGNTEAFF	TGTGCCAGCAGTTACCGGGCGGGGAACACTGAAGCTTTCTTT
TRBJ2-1	TRBD2	TRBV28	NA	CASSNSGRSYNEQFF	TGTGCCAGCAGCAATAGCGGGAGATCCTACAATGAGCAGTTCTTC
TRBJ2-5	NA	TRBV11-1	NA	CASSLARGETQYF	TGTGCCAGCAGCTTAGCGCGGGGAGAGACCCAGTACTTC
TRBJ2-5	TRBD1	TRBV9	NA	CASSVQGAGETQYF	TGTGCCAGCAGCGTGCAGGGGGCCGGGGAGACCCAGTACTTC
TRBJ2-1	NA	TRBV28	NA	CASSLYNEQFF	TGTGCCAGCAGTCTATACAATGAGCAGTTCTTC
TRBJ1-4	TRBD1	TRBV4-3	NA	CASSQATGQGNEKLFF	TGCGCCAGCAGCCAAGCCACAGGACAGGGAAATGAAAAACTGTTTTTT
TRBJ1-5	TRBD1	TRBV10-1	NA	CASSEPLGDSDSNQPQHF	TGCGCCAGCAGTGAGCCTCTTGGGGACAGTGATAGCAATCAGCCCCAGCATTTT
TRBJ2-7	TRBD2	TRBV6-6	NA	CASSQTGGEQYF	TGTGCCAGCAGCCAAACGGGGGGAGAGCAGTACTTC
TRBJ1-5	NA	TRBV28	NA	CASSPPVSNQPQHF	TGTGCCAGCAGTCCCCCAGTGAGCAATCAGCCCCAGCATTTT
TRBJ2-5	TRBD1	TRBV28	NA	CASSFSRTGGQETQYF	TGTGCCAGCAGCTTCTCCCGGACAGGGGGCCAAGAGACCCAGTACTTC
TRBJ2-5	NA	TRBV5-8	NA	CASSLVSETQYF	TGTGCCAGCAGCTTGGTATCAGAGACCCAGTACTTC
TRBJ2-7	TRBD1	TRBV5-1	NA	CASSLDGTGAREQYF	TGCGCCAGCAGCTTGGACGGGACAGGGGCGCGGGAGCAGTACTTC
TRBJ1-1	NA	TRBV12-3/TRBV12-4	NA	CASSLLESTEAFF	TGTGCCAGCAGTTTATTGGAGTCAACAGAAGCTTTCTTT
TRBJ1-6	NA	TRBV23-1	once	CASSNTRSPLHF	TGCGCCAGCAGTAACACCCGTTCACCCCTCCACTTT
TRBJ2-1	TRBD2	TRBV4-1	NA	CASRTAGLAGVGEVDEQFF	TGCGCCAGCAGAACAGCCGGACTAGCGGGAGTAGGTGAGGTAGATGAGCAGTTCTTC
TRBJ2-7	TRBD1	TRBV10-3	NA	CAISQGANEQYF	TGTGCCATCAGCCAGGGGGCTAACGAGCAGTACTTC
TRBJ2-5	TRBD1	TRBV19	NA	CASSIDGQGAYETQYF	TGTGCCAGTAGTATAGATGGACAGGGGGCTTATGAGACCCAGTACTTC
TRBJ2-1	NA	TRBV28	NA	CASSFRFIPRSSYNEQFF	TGTGCCAGCAGTTTTCGTTTTATTCCCCGGAGCTCCTACAATGAGCAGTTCTTC
TRBJ2-1	NA	TRBV15	NA	CATSHRFSGMHEQFF	TGTGCCACCAGCCACCGATTTTCGGGGATGCATGAGCAGTTCTTC
TRBJ1-6	TRBD1	TRBV4-3	NA	CASSQDGQVDSPLHF	TGCGCCAGCAGCCAAGATGGACAGGTGGATTCACCCCTCCACTTT
TRBJ2-1	NA	TRBV6-5	few	CASSSYDGEWFF	TGTGCCAGCAGTTCCTATGACGGGGAGTGGTTCTTC
TRBJ2-1	TRBD2	TRBV7-8	NA	CASSFARAGLEQFF	TGTGCCAGCAGCTTTGCTCGAGCGGGACTTGAGCAGTTCTTC
TRBJ1-1	NA	TRBV12-3/TRBV12-4	NA	CASSPISNTEAFF	TGTGCCAGCAGTCCTATCTCTAACACTGAAGCTTTCTTT
TRBJ2-7	TRBD1	TRBV18	once	CASSGRGQGAYEQYF	TGTGCCAGCTCAGGAAGGGGACAGGGGGCATACGAGCAGTACTTC
TRBJ1-5	NA	TRBV28	NA	CASSLVGGSGPQHF	TGTGCCAGCAGTTTAGTGGGAGGTTCGGGGCCCCAGCATTTT
TRBJ2-7	TRBD2	TRBV3-1/TRBV3-2	NA	CASSQPGTSGISSYEQYF	TGTGCCAGCAGCCAACCCGGGACTAGCGGGATAAGCTCCTACGAGCAGTACTTC
TRBJ1-1	TRBD1	TRBV7-9	NA	CASSWGQQNTEAFF	TGTGCCAGCAGCTGGGGACAGCAGAACACTGAAGCTTTCTTT
TRBJ2-5	TRBD2	TRBV7-2	NA	CASSLAGTSGRAQYF	TGTGCCAGCAGCTTAGCGGGGACTAGCGGGAGGGCCCAGTACTTC
TRBJ1-4	TRBD1	TRBV28	NA	CASRAGTGEEKLFF	TGTGCCAGCAGAGCCGGGACAGGGGAAGAAAAACTGTTTTTT
TRBJ2-7	TRBD2	TRBV6-5	NA	CASSYSGEKNEQYF	TGTGCCAGCAGTTACAGCGGGGAGAAGAACGAGCAGTACTTC
TRBJ1-5	TRBD1	TRBV10-2	NA	CASRGGDRGQSNQPQHF	TGCGCCAGCAGGGGGGGGGACAGGGGGCAGAGCAATCAGCCCCAGCATTTT
TRBJ2-3	TRBD1	TRBV24-1	NA	CATSDLRRDRGIGSTDTQYF	TGTGCCACCAGTGATTTACGACGGGACAGGGGTATAGGAAGCACAGATACGCAGTATTTT
TRBJ2-3	NA	TRBV5-1	once	CASRWEGTDTQYF	TGCGCCAGCAGATGGGAGGGCACAGATACGCAGTATTTT
TRBJ2-1	TRBD2	TRBV24-1	NA	CATSEASGQYNEQFF	TGTGCCACCAGTGAGGCTAGCGGGCAGTACAATGAGCAGTTCTTC
TRBJ1-1	NA	TRBV2	NA	CASIMRANTEAFF	TGTGCCAGCATTATGAGAGCGAACACTGAAGCTTTCTTT
TRBJ2-1	NA	TRBV5-1	NA	CASSLGALPGADNEQFF	TGCGCCAGCAGCTTGGGAGCTTTACCGGGAGCAGACAATGAGCAGTTCTTC
TRBJ2-3	TRBD2	TRBV7-8	NA	CASSVTSGTDTQYF	TGTGCCAGCAGCGTGACTAGCGGCACAGATACGCAGTATTTT
TRBJ2-2	TRBD2	TRBV19	NA	CASRRAGTNTGELFF	TGTGCCAGTAGACGAGCGGGAACGAACACCGGGGAGCTGTTTTTT
TRBJ2-7	TRBD1	TRBV25-1	NA	CASRAGTGNYEQYF	TGCGCCAGCAGAGCCGGGACAGGAAATTACGAGCAGTACTTC
TRBJ2-1	NA	TRBV5-4	once	CASSFWARGRNEQFF	TGTGCCAGCAGCTTCTGGGCACGGGGTAGAAATGAGCAGTTCTTC
TRBJ1-1	NA	TRBV14	NA	CASSQDLTWKNTEAFF	TGTGCCAGCAGCCAAGATCTGACATGGAAGAACACTGAAGCTTTCTTT
TRBJ1-2	TRBD1	TRBV6-4	NA	CASSAGQGAEYTF	TGTGCCAGCAGTGCAGGACAGGGCGCTGAGTACACCTTC
TRBJ2-3	NA	TRBV5-5	NA	CASSLGRSARAITDTQYF	TGTGCCAGCAGCTTGGGCCGTAGCGCTCGAGCAATTACAGATACGCAGTATTTT
TRBJ2-2	NA	TRBV6-5	NA	CASQAVLGRTGELFF	TGTGCCAGCCAGGCAGTACTGGGGCGGACCGGGGAGCTGTTTTTT
TRBJ1-5	NA	TRBV6-1	NA	CASSEAGLPFNPPQHF	TGTGCCAGCAGTGAAGCGGGCCTCCCATTCAACCCACCCCAGCATTTT